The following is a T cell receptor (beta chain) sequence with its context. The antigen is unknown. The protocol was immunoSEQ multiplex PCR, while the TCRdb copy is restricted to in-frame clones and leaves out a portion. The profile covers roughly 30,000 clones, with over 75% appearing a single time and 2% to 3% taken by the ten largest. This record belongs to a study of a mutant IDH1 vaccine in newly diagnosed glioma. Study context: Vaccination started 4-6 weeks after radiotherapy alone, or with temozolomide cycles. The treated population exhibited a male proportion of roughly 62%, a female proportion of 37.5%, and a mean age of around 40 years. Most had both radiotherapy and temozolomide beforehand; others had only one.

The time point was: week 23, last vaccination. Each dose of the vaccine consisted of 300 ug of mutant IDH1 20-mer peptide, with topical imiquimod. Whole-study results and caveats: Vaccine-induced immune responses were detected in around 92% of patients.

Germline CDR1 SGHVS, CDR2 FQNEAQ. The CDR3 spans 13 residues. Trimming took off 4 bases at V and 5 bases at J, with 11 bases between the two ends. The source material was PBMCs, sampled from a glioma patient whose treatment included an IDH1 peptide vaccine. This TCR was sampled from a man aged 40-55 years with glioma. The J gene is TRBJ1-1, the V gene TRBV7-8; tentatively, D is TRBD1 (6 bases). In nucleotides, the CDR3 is TGTGCCAGCAGCTGGCTACAGGGTACTGAAGCTTTCTTT. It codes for CASSWLQGTEAFF.